This T cell receptor (beta chain) comes out of a study of graft-versus-host responses after intestinal transplantation. About the research overall: The study gave all recipients anti-thymocyte globulin induction, then tacrolimus and steroids for 2 to 3 years.

Turning to this clone: Its antigen remains unidentified.

Findings of the study overall: Early post-transplant HvG declines tracked with peak circulating GvH clone levels. GvH clones occurred in recipient marrow; some first appeared in ileum or blood.

The method was immunoSEQ multiplex PCR; TCRdb's version includes in-frame clones alone and lacks a portion of them. The repertoire holds tens of thousands of clones, with 80% to 90% as singletons. Sample: unstimulated CD8+ T cells sorted from spleen or lymph node cells, taken before intestinal transplant. The TCR originated in a human donor who received an intestinal transplant.

The CDR3 coding sequence is TGTGCCAGCAGCGATCAGACTAGCGCCTACACAGATACGCAGTATTTT. It is translated as CASSDQTSAYTDTQYF. The chain couples TRBV2 to TRBJ2-3, with TRBD2 matching over 8 bases. Germline V lookup: CDR1 SNHLY, CDR2 FYNNEI. J lost 2 bases, V lost 6 bases, and 10 bases had no gene match. The length of the CDR3 is 16 residues.